Listed here are 30 T cell receptor beta chains from one sample, sequenced in a study of T-cell reconstitution after alpha-beta-depleted transplantation in children. Preparation of the TCRbeta library involved a method that used unique molecular identifiers. TCRdb reanalysed the PCR reads using MiXCR and keeps one entry per CDR3 protein. Of about 500,000 distinct CDR3 sequences listed, 11% are singletons. Sample: PBMCs, mostly from graft donor cells, taken 180 days after TCRalphabeta/CD19-depleted stem cell transplant. The receptor source for this set is a female patient aged 2-9 years who had a stem cell transplant for aplastic anemia, so the T cells may come from the graft donor.

This chain connects TRBV4-3 to TRBJ2-5, with 13 bases lining up with TRBD2. CDR3 length: 18 residues. V lost 1 base and J lost 2; bases outside the gene matches: 7. The germline V gene has CDR1 LGHNA and CDR2 YSLEER. The CDR3 nucleotides are TGCGCCAGCAGCCAAGTCAGGACTAGCGGGAGACGACAAGAGACCCAGTACTTC. Protein: CASSQVRTSGRRQETQYF.

Ten or more counts support this clonotype. The chain joins TRBV20-1 to TRBJ2-5, with D maybe TRBD1 (6 bases). V was shortened by 3 bases and J by 1 base, with 9 bases between the two germline ends. This CDR3 is built from 13 residues. Germline V gene lookup returns CDR1 DFQATT and CDR2 SNEGSKA (reference sequence). DNA of the CDR3: TGCAGTGCTAGCCGGACAGCCCAAGAGACCCAGTACTTC. Residues: CSASRTAQETQYF.

This clonotype was detected only a few times. The V gene is TRBV7-2, the J gene TRBJ1-5; D remains ambiguous. This CDR3 contains 16 residues. Trimming left V 2 bases short and J 1 base short, with 12 bases between. Germline V lookup: CDR1 SGHTA, CDR2 FQGNSA. The CDR3 loop is CASSLTRALSNQPQHF. The DNA for the CDR3 is TGTGCCAGCAGCTTAACCCGGGCCCTAAGCAATCAGCCCCAGCATTTT.

This clonotype was seen at least ten times. The chain employs TRBV7-2 and TRBJ1-2; possibly TRBD1 for D (5 bases). The CDR3 has 13 residues. Trimming pared 11 bases from V and 8 bases from J, leaving 21 bases between. CDR1 and CDR2 from the germline V gene are SGHTA and FQGNSA. As DNA, the CDR3 is TGTGCCTCCCGTATCCATAGGGGTGGCGGCTACACCTTC. Protein product: CASRIHRGGGYTF.

This clonotype was counted only a few times. V is TRBV6-5 and J is TRBJ1-1; D is perhaps TRBD1 (6 bases). This CDR3 has 18 residues. Germline CDR1 reads MNHEY; CDR2 reads SVGAGI. The V end was cut by 2 bases, the J end by 1 base, with 20 bases between. The CDR3 DNA reads as TGTGCCAGCAGTTACGCGTACCGATTCCAGGGGAGGAACACTGAAGCTTTCTTT. This codes for CASSYAYRFQGRNTEAFF.

The chain carries TRBV19 and TRBJ2-1, with unresolved D. The CDR3 runs 14 residues. V lost 3 bases to trimming and J lost 6 bases, with 12 bases between them. The V gene's germline CDR1 is LNHDA and CDR2 SQIVND (reference sequence). CDR3 protein: CASSIDPRSNEQFF. CDR3 sequence (DNA): TGTGCCAGTAGTATTGACCCAAGAAGCAATGAGCAGTTCTTC.

The table lists this clonotype with a few counts. The chain is built from TRBV12-3 or TRBV12-4 and TRBJ2-1; 7 bases agree with TRBD2. This CDR3 is built from 14 residues. V lost 6 bases and J lost 2; bases outside the gene matches: 4. In DNA, the CDR3 is TGTGCCAGCAGGCCTAGCGGAGCCTACAATGAGCAGTTCTTC. Its translation: CASRPSGAYNEQFF.

The chain combines TRBV28 with TRBJ2-2; possible D gene TRBD2, 6 bases. The CDR3 extends over 14 amino acids. The V end lost 2 bases, the J end lost 10 bases, and 14 bases lay between the germline ends. Germline V lookup: CDR1 MDHEN, CDR2 SYDVKM. The CDR3 DNA is TGTGCCAGCAGTTTAGGCGGGGCCCTCCAGGAGCTGTTTTTT. This translates into CASSLGGALQELFF.

This clonotype was picked up a small number of times. The chain employs TRBV19 and TRBJ1-1; a weak D match, TRBD1 (5 bases). This CDR3 contains 12 residues. Trimming cost V 4 bases and J 11 bases, with 14 bases left between them. The V gene's germline CDR1 is LNHDA and CDR2 SQIVND (reference sequence). This chain's CDR3 is CASSTETGPAFF. Here the CDR3 DNA reads TGTGCCAGTAGTACGGAGACGGGGCCCGCTTTCTTT.

This clonotype was detected many times. This chain connects TRBV7-8 to TRBJ1-4; the D gene is possibly TRBD1 (6 bases). CDR1 is SGHVS, CDR2 FQNEAQ, per germline. The V and J ends lost 3 bases and 4 bases respectively, with 12 bases between them. The CDR3 extends over 15 amino acids. The CDR3 nucleotides are TGTGCCAGCAGCTTTCCGACAGGATTTAATGAAAAACTGTTTTTT. Encoded protein: CASSFPTGFNEKLFF.

The chain employs TRBV7-8 and TRBJ2-7; 8 bases are shared with TRBD1. The CDR3 is 14 amino acids. Losses at the gene ends were 5 bases for V and 2 bases for J; bases not matched to a gene: 5. Germline CDR1 SGHVS, CDR2 FQNEAQ. This chain's CDR3 is CASSIKQGAYEQYF. In DNA, the CDR3 is TGTGCCAGCAGCATAAAACAGGGGGCCTACGAGCAGTACTTC.

This sequence joins TRBV11-1 and TRBJ1-1, with 11 bases identical to TRBD1. With 4 bases clipped from V and 7 bases from J, the junction kept 17 bases outside the gene matches. Germline loops: CDR1 SGHAT, CDR2 FQDESV (reference sequence). There are 18 residues in the CDR3. In nucleotides, the CDR3 is TGTGCCAGCAGCTCCCCGTTGGACAGGGGGCGTCGGACCGATGAAGCTTTCTTT. It codes for CASSSPLDRGRRTDEAFF.

The rearrangement links TRBV5-1 to TRBJ2-5; 10 bases fit TRBD1. Per the germline V gene, CDR1 is SGHRS and CDR2 is YFSETQ. This CDR3 has 16 residues. After removal of 0 bases from V and 1 base from J, the junction contained 3 bases not matched to a gene. CDR3 nucleotides: TGCGCCAGCAGCTTGGCCCGGACAGGGGGCCAAGAGACCCAGTACTTC. It encodes CASSLARTGGQETQYF. Full variable domain (remainder filled in from reference TRBV5-1 and TRBJ2-5): KAGVTQTPRYLIKTRGQQVTLSCSPISGHRSVSWYQQTPGQGLQFLFEYFSETQRNKGNFPGRFSGRQFSNSRSEMNVSTLELGDSALYLCASSLARTGGQETQYFGPGTRLLVL.

At least ten counts were recorded for this clonotype. This chain joins TRBV28 and TRBJ1-6; D unresolved. Germline V gene sequence: CDR1 MDHEN, CDR2 SYDVKM. The germline V and J ends were trimmed by 4 bases and 5 bases, with 15 bases remaining between them. The CDR3 runs 16 residues. CDR3 protein: CASSSLPGRHNSPLHF. For the CDR3, the DNA is TGTGCCAGCAGTTCCCTCCCGGGCCGCCATAATTCACCCCTCCACTTT. The entire variable domain, with the rest obtained from reference TRBV28 and TRBJ1-6, is as follows: DVKVTQSSRYLVKRTGEKVFLECVQDMDHENMFWYRQDPGLGLRLIYFSYDVKMKEKGDIPEGYSVSREKKERFSLILESASTNQTSMYLCASSSLPGRHNSPLHFGNGTRLTVT.

There are a few counts of this clonotype. The V gene is TRBV6-1, the J gene TRBJ1-1, with 10 bases that match TRBD1. V dropped 7 bases and J dropped 7; count of bases not matched to a gene: 12. Germline loops: CDR1 MNHNS, CDR2 SASEGT. CDR3 size: 15 residues. The CDR3 region has the DNA TGTGCCAGCACCGATTACCGGGACAGGGGTTTTGAAGCTTTCTTT. This gives the protein CASTDYRDRGFEAFF.

This clonotype came up a few times. The chain is built from TRBV9 and TRBJ2-1; 7 nucleotides line up with TRBD1. V lost 0 bases and J lost 9; bases outside the gene matches: 9. Germline CDR1 reads SGDLS; CDR2 reads YYNGEE. This CDR3 comprises 15 residues. The CDR3 DNA sequence: TGTGCCAGCAGCGTAGGCTCAACAGGGGCAGGTGAGCAGTTCTTC. Its protein product is CASSVGSTGAGEQFF. Full variable domain (outside the CDR3, taken from reference TRBV9 and TRBJ2-1): DSGVTQTPKHLITATGQRVTLRCSPRSGDLSVYWYQQSLDQGLQFLIQYYNGEERAKGNILERFSAQQFPDLHSELNLSSLELGDSALYFCASSVGSTGAGEQFFGPGTRLTVL.

This clonotype was observed at least ten times. The V call is TRBV20-1, the J call TRBJ2-7, with D possibly being TRBD2 (5 bases). Germline V lookup: CDR1 DFQATT, CDR2 SNEGSKA (reference sequence). V gave up 6 bases and J gave up 2 bases, with 14 bases separating them. The CDR3 covers 13 residues. For the CDR3, the DNA is TGCAGTGCGGATTATCCCGGGGCCTACGAGCAGTACTTC. As protein: CSADYPGAYEQYF.

V is TRBV12-3 or TRBV12-4 and J is TRBJ2-7; 7 positions match TRBD2. This CDR3 contains 14 residues. V was clipped by 7 bases and J by 7 bases; unmatched bases: 13. CDR3 residues: CASMPSGNRGEQYF. DNA of the CDR3: TGTGCCAGCATGCCCAGCGGGAACCGGGGTGAGCAGTACTTC.

The chain is built from TRBV20-1 and TRBJ1-5; D not resolved. CDR3 size: 15 residues. Trimming took 2 bases from V and 2 from J, leaving 13 bases between them. Germline V CDR1 and CDR2: DFQATT, SNEGSKA (reference sequence). The CDR3 DNA is TGCAGTGCTAGAATGAGGGAGGTTGGCAATCAGCCCCAGCATTTT. Its protein product is CSARMREVGNQPQHF.

There are many counts of this clonotype. The rearrangement joins TRBV20-1 to TRBJ1-2; D possibly corresponds to TRBD1 (6 bases). This CDR3 is built from 14 residues. Germline V gene sequence: CDR1 DFQATT, CDR2 SNEGSKA (reference sequence). V lost 1 base to trimming and J lost 3 bases, with 12 bases between them. This chain's CDR3 is CSARVLAGDYGYTF. The CDR3 nucleotides read TGCAGTGCTAGAGTTCTGGCAGGGGACTATGGCTACACCTTC.

The rearrangement links TRBV28 to TRBJ2-7, with 7 bases lining up with TRBD1. This CDR3 is built from 12 residues. J lost 6 bases, V lost 6 bases, and 5 bases had no gene match. CDR1 and CDR2 from the germline V gene are MDHEN and SYDVKM. For the CDR3, the DNA is TGTGCCAGCAGAGACAGGGCATTCGAGCAGTACTTC. Its protein product is CASRDRAFEQYF. The full variable domain, completed using reference TRBV28 and TRBJ2-7, is DVKVTQSSRYLVKRTGEKVFLECVQDMDHENMFWYRQDPGLGLRLIYFSYDVKMKEKGDIPEGYSVSREKKERFSLILESASTNQTSMYLCASRDRAFEQYFGPGTRLTVT.

The J gene is TRBJ1-2, the V gene TRBV7-9; the D is unclear. The CDR3 consists of 16 residues. Trimming left V 1 base short and J 8 bases short, with 20 bases between. Germline CDR1 SEHNR, CDR2 FQNEAQ (reference sequence). CDR3 sequence reads: CASSLGARSIRGGYTF. The DNA for the CDR3 is TGTGCCAGCAGCTTAGGGGCAAGGTCCATAAGAGGAGGCTACACCTTC.

This clonotype has a count of ten or more. The V call is TRBV9, the J call TRBJ2-5; D gene unclear. V lost 0 bases, J lost 1 base, and 7 bases lay in between. The CDR3 loop spans 14 amino acids. CDR1 SGDLS and CDR2 YYNGEE come from the germline V gene. The CDR3 loop reads CASSVGNLQETQYF. CDR3 DNA sequence: TGTGCCAGCAGCGTAGGTAACCTCCAAGAGACCCAGTACTTC.

The chain employs TRBV14 and TRBJ2-3; 10 nucleotides align to TRBD2. There are 16 residues in the CDR3. Per the germline V gene, CDR1 is SGHDN and CDR2 is FVKESK. After removal of 4 bases from V and 3 bases from J, the junction contained 7 bases not matched to a gene. CDR3 bases: TGTGCCAGCAGCCGTAGAGCGGGAGGGAGTACAGATACGCAGTATTTT. As protein: CASSRRAGGSTDTQYF.

The J gene is TRBJ2-3, the V gene TRBV20-1; tentatively, D is TRBD1 (5 bases). The CDR3 totals 12 residues. In germline, CDR1 is DFQATT, CDR2 SNEGSKA (reference sequence). V was trimmed by 5 bases and J by 3 bases, leaving 9 bases between them. CDR3 in amino acids: CSAVGQTDTQYF. The CDR3 region has the DNA TGCAGTGCTGTTGGACAAACAGATACGCAGTATTTT.

This clonotype was counted between two and nine times. This chain links TRBV12-3 or TRBV12-4 with TRBJ1-2, with TRBD1 matching over 8 bases. The CDR3 length is 16 residues. Losses at the gene ends were 3 bases for V and 5 bases for J; bases not matched to a gene: 11. Written as DNA, the CDR3 is TGTGCCAGCAGTTTTCCCACCGGGACAGGAGCGTATGGCTACACCTTC. Encoded protein: CASSFPTGTGAYGYTF.

This clonotype has just a few counts. CDR3 DNA: TGTGCCAGCAGCCCCCTTTCCAGGCGGGTGGACGATGAGCAGTTCTTC. Translated: CASSPLSRRVDDEQFF. This chain uses TRBV7-9 with TRBJ2-1; the D gene is possibly TRBD2 (5 bases). The CDR3 is 16 amino acids. Germline V gene lookup returns CDR1 SEHNR and CDR2 FQNEAQ (reference sequence). V was cut by 5 bases and J by 8 bases, with 22 bases left in between.

The J gene is TRBJ2-3, the V gene TRBV5-1, with D possibly being TRBD1 or TRBD2 (6 bases each). Germline CDR1 and CDR2: SGHRS and YFSETQ. V lost 1 base to trimming and J lost 5 bases, with 17 bases between them. The CDR3 runs 16 residues. As DNA, the CDR3 is TGCGCCAGCAGCTTGAAGACGGGGGCGCAAGAAGATACGCAGTATTTT. Protein sequence: CASSLKTGAQEDTQYF.

The V and J genes are TRBV5-1 and TRBJ2-2, with D perhaps TRBD2 (6 bases). Trimming removed 7 bases from V and 0 bases from J, with 10 bases in between. The CDR3 extends over 14 amino acids. Germline V gives CDR1 SGHRS, CDR2 YFSETQ. The CDR3 sequence: CASARLANTGELFF. CDR3 bases: TGCGCCAGCGCAAGACTAGCGAACACCGGGGAGCTGTTTTTT. The full variable domain, completed using reference TRBV5-1 and TRBJ2-2, is KAGVTQTPRYLIKTRGQQVTLSCSPISGHRSVSWYQQTPGQGLQFLFEYFSETQRNKGNFPGRFSGRQFSNSRSEMNVSTLELGDSALYLCASARLANTGELFFGEGSRLTVL.

This clonotype was detected only a few times. The V and J genes are TRBV27 and TRBJ2-1, with D possibly TRBD1 on 5 matching bases. Trimming removed 4 bases from V and 2 bases from J, with 12 bases in between. Germline CDR1 and CDR2: MNHEY and SMNVEV (reference sequence). The CDR3 runs to 15 residues. The CDR3: CASSYKGLPYNEQFF. The CDR3 nucleotides read TGTGCCAGCAGTTATAAGGGGTTACCCTACAATGAGCAGTTCTTC.